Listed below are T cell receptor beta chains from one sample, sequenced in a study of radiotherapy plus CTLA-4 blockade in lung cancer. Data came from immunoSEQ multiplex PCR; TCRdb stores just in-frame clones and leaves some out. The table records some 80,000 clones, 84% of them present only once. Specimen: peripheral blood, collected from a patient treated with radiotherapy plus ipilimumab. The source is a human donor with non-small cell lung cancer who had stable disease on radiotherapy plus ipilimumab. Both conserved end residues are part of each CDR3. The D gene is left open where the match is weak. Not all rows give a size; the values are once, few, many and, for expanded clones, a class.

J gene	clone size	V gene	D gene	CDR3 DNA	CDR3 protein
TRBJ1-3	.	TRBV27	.	TGTGCCAGCAGGTCCGGCTTCTCTGGAAACACCATATATTTT	CASRSGFSGNTIYF
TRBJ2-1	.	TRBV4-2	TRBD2	TGTGCCAGCAGCCGGGCCAGCGGGGTATCCTACAATGAGCAGTTCTTC	CASSRASGVSYNEQFF
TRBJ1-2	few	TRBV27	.	TGTGCCAGCAGTTTATCCACACTTTCAAGGGGCTACACCTTC	CASSLSTLSRGYTF
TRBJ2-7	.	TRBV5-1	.	TGCGCCAGCAGCCCCGCTAGCGAGGGATTCTACGAGCAGTACTTC	CASSPASEGFYEQYF
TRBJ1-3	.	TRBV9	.	TGTGCCAGCAGCGTAGGTTCGGCAGGACCGATCTCTGGAAACACCATATATTTT	CASSVGSAGPISGNTIYF
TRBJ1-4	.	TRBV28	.	TGTGCCAGCACCCGGAGGGCAACTAATGAAAAACTGTTTTTT	CASTRRATNEKLFF
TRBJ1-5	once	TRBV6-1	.	TGTGCCAGCAGTGGGGTACAGGGATGGAATCAGCCCCAGCATTTT	CASSGVQGWNQPQHF
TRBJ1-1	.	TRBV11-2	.	TGTGCCAGCAGCCGAGATCCGACAGTAAACACTGAAGCTTTCTTT	CASSRDPTVNTEAFF
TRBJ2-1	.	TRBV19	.	TGTGCCAGTAGTATCTGGCCCCAGTCTATGGAGCAGTTCTTC	CASSIWPQSMEQFF
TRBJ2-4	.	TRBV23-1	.	TGCGCCAGCAGTCTCCTCGACATCGTAGCCAAAAACATTCAGTACTTC	CASSLLDIVAKNIQYF
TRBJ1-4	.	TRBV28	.	TGTGCCAGCAGTTTATACGGCGGGGGCCGGACTAATGAAAAACTGTTTTTT	CASSLYGGGRTNEKLFF
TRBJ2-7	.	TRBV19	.	TGTGCCAGCTCCGGAGGGGTCGAGCAGTACTTC	CASSGGVEQYF
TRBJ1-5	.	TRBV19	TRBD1	TGTGCCAGTAGTCCGAGGACAGGGGGGAACAATCAGCCCCAGCATTTT	CASSPRTGGNNQPQHF
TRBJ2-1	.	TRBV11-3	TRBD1	TGTGCCAGCAGCTCCAGACAGGGGTCCTACAATGAGCAGTTCTTC	CASSSRQGSYNEQFF
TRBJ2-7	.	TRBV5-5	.	TGTGCCAGCAGCTTGGGGTCGACTGGGAGCTACGAGCAGTACTTC	CASSLGSTGSYEQYF
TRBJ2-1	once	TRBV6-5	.	TGTGCCAGCCGCAATAGGGGGGGAGCGTACAATGAGCAGTTCTTC	CASRNRGGAYNEQFF
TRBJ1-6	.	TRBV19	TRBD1	TGTGCCACCCTGTCGGGAGGACAGGGGAATTCACCCCTCCACTTT	CATLSGGQGNSPLHF
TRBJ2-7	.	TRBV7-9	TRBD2	TGTGCCAGCAGCTTGTCCCGAACTAGCGGGAGGGCCGGCGACTACGAGCAGTACTTC	CASSLSRTSGRAGDYEQYF
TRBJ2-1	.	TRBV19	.	TGTGCCAGTAGTATAACTGGTCCGGGGGAAAAGAATGAGCAGTTCTTC	CASSITGPGEKNEQFF
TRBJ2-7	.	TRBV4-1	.	TGCGCCAGCAGCTTCGGCAGTACCTACGAGCAGTACTTC	CASSFGSTYEQYF
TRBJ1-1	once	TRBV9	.	TGTGCCAGCAGCGTACGTCCAGGGAACACTGAAGCTTTCTTT	CASSVRPGNTEAFF
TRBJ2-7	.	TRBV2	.	TGTGCCAGCAGCCAGTACGAGCAGTACTTC	CASSQYEQYF
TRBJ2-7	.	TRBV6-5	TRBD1	TGTGCCAGCAATGACAGGGGGCCAACCTACGAGCAGTACTTC	CASNDRGPTYEQYF
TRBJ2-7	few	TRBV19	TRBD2	TGTGCCAGTAGTTTTTCCGGGACTAGCGGCTACGAGCAGTACTTC	CASSFSGTSGYEQYF
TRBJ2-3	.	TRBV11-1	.	TGTGCCATCAGCCGCGCCAATACGCAGTATTTT	CAISRANTQYF
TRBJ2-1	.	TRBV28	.	TGTGCCAGCAGTTTGCCGCGAGGGGTCCTAGGTGAGCAGTTCTTC	CASSLPRGVLGEQFF
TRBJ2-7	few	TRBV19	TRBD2	TGTGCCAGTAACCCGGGGGAGGGTTACGAGCAGTACTTC	CASNPGEGYEQYF
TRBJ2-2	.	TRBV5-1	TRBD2	TGCGCCAGCAGCCCCCGGGGGGGGAACACCGGGGAGCTGTTTTTT	CASSPRGGNTGELFF
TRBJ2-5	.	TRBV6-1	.	TGTGCCAGCAGTGAGCCCTTGGGAGGGGGCGGGGCGACCCAGTACTTC	CASSEPLGGGGATQYF
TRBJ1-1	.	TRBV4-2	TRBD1	TGTGCCAGCAGCCAAGACGACAGGGTTTTGAACACTGAAGCTTTCTTT	CASSQDDRVLNTEAFF
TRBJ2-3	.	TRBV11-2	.	TGTGCCAGCAGCTTAGGGTACAGCACAGATACGCAGTATTTT	CASSLGYSTDTQYF
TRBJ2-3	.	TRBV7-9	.	TGTGCCAGCTCCGGGTCCTATCAGTATTTT	CASSGSYQYF
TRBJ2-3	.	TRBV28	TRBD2	TGTGCCAGCAGACCAGGGACTAGCGGGACCCCGGAAGCGCAGTATTTT	CASRPGTSGTPEAQYF